These T cell receptor beta chains were read from a single sample in a study of HIV-infected patients and healthy controls. TCRdb reanalysed the 5' RACE reads using MiXCR and keeps one entry per CDR3 protein. The sample contains approximately 11,000 distinct CDR3 sequences, around 9.3% of which appear only once. The specimen comprised blood, sampled before antiretroviral therapy. The receptors were gathered from an adult with HIV infection. The donor label of this sample is uncertain. Each CDR3 is given with its conserved first and last residue. Fields, in order: CDR3 protein, J gene, V gene, clone size, D gene. D genes are given only for firm matches. Size is omitted from some rows. Given values are once, few, many or a class for expanded clones.

CASSLGLNSGNTIYF	TRBJ1-3	TRBV10-1	many	-
CASSGGGNIQYF	TRBJ2-4	TRBV6-4	many	-
CASSVVRTGANTGELFF	TRBJ2-2	TRBV9	few	-
CSANSLNGDTQYF	TRBJ2-3	TRBV20-1	many	-
CASSPSTGEVNEKLFF	TRBJ1-4	TRBV27	-	TRBD1
CASSMDLSLGGYTF	TRBJ1-2	TRBV12-3/TRBV12-4	many	-
CASSLVWGGGDFGNTQYF	TRBJ2-3	TRBV7-2	few	TRBD2
CASSQKQGRQPQHF	TRBJ1-5	TRBV28	medium-sized	TRBD1
CASSQSSGGSYEQYF	TRBJ2-7	TRBV3-1	-	TRBD2
CASSLAVGGDGNQPQHF	TRBJ1-5	TRBV12-3/TRBV12-4	many	-
CASSAYGATNEKLFF	TRBJ1-4	TRBV19	many	-
CASSSGLNYEQYF	TRBJ2-7	TRBV7-9	many	-
CASSLGLTGELFF	TRBJ2-2	TRBV27	many	-
CASSAPGQKQFF	TRBJ2-1	TRBV6-2/TRBV6-3	-	TRBD1
CASSMGLAGTGRSYEQYF	TRBJ2-7	TRBV27	many	TRBD2
CASSEKRGGIDTQYF	TRBJ2-3	TRBV7-2	few	TRBD2
CASRMDGGGYNEQFF	TRBJ2-1	TRBV27	many	TRBD2
CSASPSLSGEQFF	TRBJ2-1	TRBV20-1	few	-
CASSFPRGQGAFF	TRBJ1-1	TRBV7-2	few	-
CASKGVLTGNTIYF	TRBJ1-3	TRBV27	many	-
CASSPNVGGASNNEQFF	TRBJ2-1	TRBV5-1	many	TRBD2
CASSFTPGLAGGADTQYF	TRBJ2-3	TRBV5-1	many	TRBD2
CSVPEGNEQFF	TRBJ2-1	TRBV29-1	few	-
CASSLGGGEETQYF	TRBJ2-5	TRBV5-1	-	-
CSARDHGDGEKLFF	TRBJ1-4	TRBV20-1	many	-
CASSDYRGNNSPLHF	TRBJ1-6	TRBV6-1	medium-sized	TRBD1
CASSLNSPGDTQYF	TRBJ2-3	TRBV7-9	many	-
CASSQESGGGFQETQYF	TRBJ2-5	TRBV3-1	many	TRBD1
CASSRLSSRDTEAFF	TRBJ1-1	TRBV5-1	many	-
CASSQGPGQGTEAFF	TRBJ1-1	TRBV4-3	medium-sized	TRBD1
CAWSVGGGGRADTQYF	TRBJ2-3	TRBV30	many	-
CASSLLSGGSYNEQFF	TRBJ2-1	TRBV11-1	many	TRBD2
CSARDRWLEGTDTQYF	TRBJ2-3	TRBV20-1	many	-
CASSLQTGNTGELFF	TRBJ2-2	TRBV7-2	many	-
CASSVEGGSYEQYF	TRBJ2-7	TRBV9	many	-
CSASSSRLSYNEQFF	TRBJ2-1	TRBV20-1	many	-
CASSLATGVDTQYF	TRBJ2-3	TRBV6-5	medium-sized	TRBD1
CSASPGQGALFGETQYF	TRBJ2-5	TRBV20-1	-	TRBD1
CASSTGMNTEAFF	TRBJ1-1	TRBV6-5	few	-
CASSERLAGGLLWDTQYF	TRBJ2-3	TRBV2	many	TRBD2
CASSPGGSYNEQFF	TRBJ2-1	TRBV7-8	many	TRBD2
CSAKFPGQLFLGTLDEQYF	TRBJ2-7	TRBV20-1	many	TRBD1
CASKYNPGTGGTGELFF	TRBJ2-2	TRBV7-2	many	TRBD1
CASSLNEGGEQYF	TRBJ2-7	TRBV7-8	many	-
CASSSTGGWGAFF	TRBJ1-1	TRBV7-9	hyperexpanded	TRBD1
CSARAGGSEQFF	TRBJ2-1	TRBV20-1	many	-
CATSNSGLAGSNEQFF	TRBJ2-1	TRBV24-1	-	TRBD2
CSARTSGGRETQYF	TRBJ2-5	TRBV20-1	many	TRBD2
CASSIVSGNEQFF	TRBJ2-1	TRBV19	many	-
CASSAGTGTDTQYF	TRBJ2-3	TRBV5-4	many	TRBD1
CASSSTEPTGELFF	TRBJ2-2	TRBV5-5	many	-
CASSARTGMDTGELFF	TRBJ2-2	TRBV9	many	TRBD1
CASSPLGLAGPTDTQYF	TRBJ2-3	TRBV18	many	TRBD2
CASRYQESGYTF	TRBJ1-2	TRBV7-9	few	-
CASSLYSGYEQYF	TRBJ2-7	TRBV7-2	-	-
CASSEILGTGVFF	TRBJ2-1	TRBV6-1	medium-sized	TRBD1